These 31 T cell receptor beta chains were all obtained from the same sample, sequenced in a study of regulatory T cells in long-lasting Graves disease. Time point defined: newly diagnosed GD, antithyroid drugs for less than 3 months. With RNA extracted from PBMCs as input, the TCR library was made. With iRepertoire HTBI primers and Arm-PCR of CDR3 regions, TCR beta libraries were built. TCRdb called the multiplex PCR reads again in MiXCR, with one record for every CDR3 protein. The table includes approximately 390,000 distinct CDR3 sequences, about a sixth detected once. These same records also appear under a second study, on T cells in Graves' hyperthyroidism and ophthalmopathy.

The sequences come from peripheral blood mononuclear cells (PBMCs), collected at new diagnosis, from a patient treated with antithyroid drugs. The receptors derive from a woman between 18 and 29 years old with Graves disease.

This clonotype was counted at least ten times. The V call is TRBV6-1, the J call TRBJ1-6, with a possible D match to TRBD1 (6 bases). Trimming took off 2 bases at V and 2 bases at J, with 10 bases between the two ends. Germline lookup yields CDR1 MNHNS and CDR2 SASEGT. The CDR3 sequence is 16 residues long. CDR3 loop: CASSENRVTYNSPLHF. CDR3 bases: TGTGCCAGCAGTGAAAACAGGGTGACCTATAATTCACCCCTCCACTTT.

This clonotype has at least ten counts. This chain uses TRBV7-2 with TRBJ2-5, with no clear D. In germline, CDR1 is SGHTA, CDR2 FQGNSA. Trimming cost V 5 bases and J 3 bases, with 10 bases left between them. This CDR3 has 13 residues. DNA for the CDR3: TGTGCCAGCAGCCTCCGGGCGGAAGAGACCCAGTACTTC. This codes for CASSLRAEETQYF. Filled out from reference TRBV7-2 and TRBJ2-5, the complete variable domain reads GAGVSQSPSNKVTEKGKDVELRCDPISGHTALYWYRQSLGQGLEFLIYFQGNSAPDKSGLPSDRFSAERTGGSVSTLTIQRTQQEDSAVYLCASSLRAEETQYFGPGTRLLVL.

This clonotype showed up just a few times. This sequence joins TRBV6-1 and TRBJ1-4; D gene ambiguous. The length of the CDR3 is 13 residues. With 6 bases removed from V and 7 bases from J, the gap between germline ends came to 12 bases. The germline gives CDR1 MNHNS, CDR2 SASEGT. CDR3 region: CASRSPGFEKLFF. In DNA form, the CDR3 reads TGTGCCAGCAGGAGCCCAGGATTTGAAAAACTGTTTTTT.

This chain joins TRBV5-1 and TRBJ1-1, with unresolved D. V shed 1 base and J shed 2 bases, with 9 bases lying between them. Germline-derived CDR1 and CDR2 are SGHRS and YFSETQ. The CDR3 contains 14 residues. CDR3 sequence reads: CASSLMTANTEAFF. The CDR3 DNA follows: TGCGCCAGCAGCTTGATGACGGCAAACACTGAAGCTTTCTTT.

Note on this clonotype: This could be a read error, since a much larger clone is one nucleotide away. The V and J genes are TRBV5-5 and TRBJ1-5; TRBD1 matches 8 bases. CDR1 SGHKS and CDR2 YYEKEE come from the germline V gene (reference sequence). The CDR3 spans 15 residues. The DNA of the CDR3 is TGTGTCAGCAGCCGGACAGGGAGGACGGAGCAGCCCCAGCATTTT. Translating it yields CVSSRTGRTEQPQHF.

This clonotype was picked up many times. V usage is TRBV6-5 and J usage is TRBJ2-7; 7 bases are a match to TRBD1. The length of the CDR3 is 16 residues. Germline CDR1 is MNHEY and CDR2 is SVGAGI. With V trimmed by 1 base and J by 0 bases, 6 bases remained unmatched. The CDR3 nucleotides read TGTGCCAGCAGTTACTTACCGGGACAGAGCTCCTACGAGCAGTACTTC. Its translation: CASSYLPGQSSYEQYF.

The gene calls are TRBV7-8 and TRBJ1-2, with 8 positions matching TRBD1. In germline, CDR1 is SGHVS, CDR2 FQNEAQ. The CDR3 runs to 15 residues. J gave up 3 bases and V 1 base, and 4 bases lay outside the gene matches. The CDR3 bases are TGTGCCAGCAGCTTAGACAGGGGGGGGGACTATGGCTACACCTTC. Residues: CASSLDRGGDYGYTF. The entire variable domain, with the rest obtained from reference TRBV7-8 and TRBJ1-2, is as follows: GAGVSQSPRYKVAKRGQDVALRCDPISGHVSLFWYQQALGQGPEFLTYFQNEAQLDKSGLPSDRFFAERPEGSVSTLKIQRTQQEDSAVYLCASSLDRGGDYGYTFGSGTRLTVV.

The chain is built from TRBV6-1 and TRBJ1-6; no reliable D call. Looked up from germline, CDR1 is MNHNS and CDR2 is SASEGT. V was pared by 6 bases and J by 8 bases, with 29 bases between. This CDR3 contains 19 residues. CDR3 sequence (DNA): TGTGCCAGCAGCCCTCCTCCCTCCTGGACGGACGGATTTTATTCACCCCTCCACTTT. This encodes CASSPPPSWTDGFYSPLHF.

The V call is TRBV7-9, the J call TRBJ1-5, with D possibly TRBD1 on 5 matching bases. Trimming took off 5 bases at V and 4 bases at J, with 12 bases between the two ends. Germline V gene sequence: CDR1 SEHNR, CDR2 FQNEAQ (reference sequence). The CDR3 loop spans 14 amino acids. Written as DNA, the CDR3 is TGTGCCAGCAGCCGGCAGGGTTGGAATCAGCCCCAGCATTTT. Its translation: CASSRQGWNQPQHF.

This chain links TRBV14 with TRBJ1-6; 9 bases line up with TRBD1. J lost 11 bases, V lost 5 bases, and 7 bases had no gene match. The V gene's germline CDR1 is SGHDN and CDR2 FVKESK. This CDR3 comprises 14 residues. The CDR3 DNA reads as TGTGCCAGCAGCACCACAGGGGGCTACACACCCCTCCACTTT. It specifies CASSTTGGYTPLHF. The variable domain in full, with the rest retrieved from reference TRBV14 and TRBJ1-6, is EAGVTQFPSHSVIEKGQTVTLRCDPISGHDNLYWYRRVMGKEIKFLLHFVKESKQDESGMPNNRFLAERTGGTYSTLKVQPAELEDSGVYFCASSTTGGYTPLHFGNGTRLTVT.

This clonotype appeared many times. In DNA, the CDR3 is TGCGCCAGCAGCTTGGGACCAAACACCGGGGAGCTGTTTTTT. It yields the protein CASSLGPNTGELFF. The genes are TRBV5-1 and TRBJ2-2; no clear D. The ends were cut back, 0 bases at V and 2 bases at J, with 5 bases in the middle. This CDR3 is built from 14 residues. Germline CDR1 reads SGHRS; CDR2 reads YFSETQ.

This clonotype came up many times. The CDR3, as DNA: TGCAGTGCTACCGGCCAGCGGGGGGACCCAATTAAGCAGTATTTT. Amino acids: CSATGQRGDPIKQYF. The rearrangement links TRBV20-1 to TRBJ2-3, with 9 bases identical to TRBD2. The ends lost 4 bases at V and 11 bases at J; junction bases unmatched: 16. CDR3 length: 15 amino acids. The germline CDR1 and CDR2 sequences are DFQATT and SNEGSKA (reference sequence).

This clonotype appeared a few times. The DNA for the CDR3 is TGCAGTGCTAGAGATCTACAGGGACCCCAGGAGGAGTTCTTC. Translated: CSARDLQGPQEEFF. This sequence joins TRBV20-1 and TRBJ2-1, with D possibly being TRBD1 (6 bases). The CDR3 covers 14 residues. Germline loops: CDR1 DFQATT, CDR2 SNEGSKA (reference sequence). The V end lost 0 bases, the J end lost 14 bases, and 20 bases lay between the germline ends.

This clonotype came up a few times. It may be a read error: a sequence one base away is much more abundant. V usage is TRBV20-1 and J usage is TRBJ2-1; D gene ambiguous. CDR3 length: 12 amino acids. Germline V gene data show CDR1 as DFQATT and CDR2 as SNEGSKA (reference sequence). The CDR3 reads CSASKQANEQLF. The CDR3, as DNA: TGCAGTGCTAGTAAGCAGGCCAATGAGCAGCTCTTC.

Only a few counts were recorded for this clonotype. This chain connects TRBV5-1 to TRBJ1-1; maybe TRBD1 (6 bases). There are 15 residues in the CDR3. The V gene's germline CDR1 is SGHRS and CDR2 YFSETQ. V lost 1 base and J 4 bases, leaving 14 bases between the germline ends. The CDR3 here is CASSLISGGRTEAFF. The DNA for the CDR3 is TGCGCCAGCAGCTTGATATCTGGGGGGCGCACTGAAGCTTTCTTT.

This clonotype showed up many times. The chain recombines TRBV10-3 with TRBJ1-1; D ambiguous. V was pared by 4 bases and J by 4 bases, with 19 bases between. Germline values: CDR1 ENHRY, CDR2 SYGVKD. This CDR3 comprises 16 residues. CDR3 in DNA: TGTGCCATCAGTGGGCAGGCTCCGGAAATAACCACTGAAGCTTTCTTT. Translated: CAISGQAPEITTEAFF.

In this sample, this clonotype turned up many times. This chain joins TRBV12-3 or TRBV12-4 and TRBJ1-2; 10 positions match TRBD1. This CDR3 region has 15 residues. Germline trimming cut 10 bases from V and 8 bases from J; bases unmatched to any gene: 16. CDR3 loop: CATDYFDRGQWGYTF. The CDR3 DNA sequence: TGTGCCACCGACTACTTTGACAGGGGGCAGTGGGGCTACACCTTC.

This clonotype was detected many times. The V and J genes are TRBV6-1 and TRBJ2-7; 7 bases are a match to TRBD2. V gave up 4 bases and J gave up 3 bases; unmatched junction bases: 6. The germline CDR1 and CDR2 sequences are MNHNS and SASEGT. This CDR3 is 14 amino acids long. CDR3 sequence: CASSGGGADYEQYF. DNA for the CDR3: TGTGCCAGCAGTGGGGGGGGAGCGGACTACGAGCAGTACTTC.

This clonotype has a count of ten or more. The CDR3 DNA sequence: TGTGCCAGCAGCCAAGTCGGGACAGTCGCTTTCTTT. Its protein product is CASSQVGTVAFF. The gene calls are TRBV3-1 and TRBJ1-1, with 7 bases identical to TRBD1. Germline trimming cut 1 base from V and 11 bases from J; bases unmatched to any gene: 4. Germline V lookup: CDR1 LGHDT, CDR2 YNNKEL (reference sequence). CDR3 length: 12 residues.

This clonotype was picked up a small number of times. V usage is TRBV9 and J usage is TRBJ1-4, with a weak D call TRBD1 (5 bases). V lost 3 bases and J 8 bases, leaving 14 bases between the germline ends. CDR3 length equals 14 residues. Germline V gives CDR1 SGDLS, CDR2 YYNGEE. The CDR3 nucleotides read TGTGCCAGCAGCGAGGACACTAGGGAAGAAAAACTGTTTTTT. It is translated as CASSEDTREEKLFF.

This clonotype has just a few counts. The genes are TRBV4-2 and TRBJ2-2, with D perhaps matching TRBD1 (5 bases). Germline-derived CDR1 and CDR2 are LGHNA and YNFKEQ. V was cut by 0 bases and J by 7 bases, with 12 bases left in between. This CDR3 contains 15 residues. This CDR3 reads CASSQEGAGHGELFF. In nucleotides, the CDR3 is TGTGCCAGCAGCCAAGAAGGGGCTGGGCACGGGGAGCTGTTTTTT.

In its sample, this clonotype was seen many times. This chain joins TRBV28 and TRBJ2-3; weak D call: TRBD2 (7 bases). The CDR3 runs to 12 residues. The germline gives CDR1 MDHEN, CDR2 SYDVKM. Trimming stripped 8 bases from V and 4 bases from J, with 10 bases between. The CDR3 loop is CASGGGPDTQYF. CDR3 nucleotides: TGTGCCAGCGGGGGGGGCCCAGATACGCAGTATTTT.

The chain uses TRBV18 and TRBJ2-3; 9 bases align to TRBD1. This CDR3 has 15 amino acids. V was clipped by 5 bases and J by 4 bases; unmatched bases: 7. Germline lookup yields CDR1 KGHSH and CDR2 LQKENI. The CDR3 reads CASSAGQGVADTQYF. CDR3 nucleotide sequence: TGTGCCAGCTCAGCGGGACAGGGTGTTGCAGATACGCAGTATTTT.

Many counts were recorded for this clonotype. The CDR3 loop is CASSYTRGLAYNEQFF. CDR3 in DNA: TGTGCCAGCAGTTACACCCGGGGGCTAGCGTACAATGAGCAGTTCTTC. The chain couples TRBV11-2 to TRBJ2-1; perhaps D is TRBD1 or TRBD2 (6 bases each). Per the germline V gene, CDR1 is SGHAT and CDR2 is FQNNGV. V was cut by 6 bases and J by 4 bases, with 19 bases left in between. The length of the CDR3 is 16 residues. Based on the CDR3 plus reference TRBV11-2 and TRBJ2-1, the full variable domain is EAGVAQSPRYKIIEKRQSVAFWCNPISGHATLYWYQQILGQGPKLLIQFQNNGVVDDSQLPKDRFSAERLKGVDSTLKIQPAKLEDSAVYLCASSYTRGLAYNEQFFGPGTRLTVL.

On this clonotype itself: With a far larger clone one base away, a read error is the likely cause. The CDR3 sequence: CASSFIYTDTLYF. The CDR3 bases are TGTGCCAGCAGCTTCATATACACAGATACGCTGTATTTT. The J gene is TRBJ2-3, the V gene TRBV7-9; D is unresolved. CDR3 length equals 13 residues. CDR1 and CDR2 (germline): SEHNR, FQNEAQ (reference sequence).

This clonotype occurred many times. The CDR3 nucleotides read TGTGCCAGCAGCTTTTTACAGAGCACAGATACGCAGTATTTT. Its protein product is CASSFLQSTDTQYF. V usage is TRBV7-9 and J usage is TRBJ2-3; unclear D gene. Germline V gives CDR1 SEHNR, CDR2 FQNEAQ (reference sequence). CDR3 length: 14 residues. V was shortened by 3 bases and J by 0 bases, with 7 bases between the two germline ends. The entire variable domain, with the rest obtained from reference TRBV7-9 and TRBJ2-3, is as follows: DTGVSQNPRHKITKRGQNVTFRCDPISEHNRLYWYRQTLGQGPEFLTYFQNEAQLEKSRLLSDRFSAERPKGSFSTLEIQRTEQGDSAMYLCASSFLQSTDTQYFGPGTRLTVL.

This chain joins TRBV2 and TRBJ2-3; possibly TRBD1 for D (6 bases). Trimming removed 5 bases at V and 0 bases at J, with 18 bases between. Germline CDR1 is SNHLY and CDR2 is FYNNEI. The CDR3 runs to 17 residues. The CDR3, as DNA: TGTGCCAGCAGTACCGGGACATACCCGACTAGCACAGATACGCAGTATTTT. Encoded protein: CASSTGTYPTSTDTQYF.

This clonotype was recorded at least ten times. The chain links TRBV11-2 to TRBJ2-3; D might be TRBD2 (6 bases). CDR1 SGHAT and CDR2 FQNNGV come from the germline V gene. The CDR3 length is 13 residues. Trimming stripped 5 bases from V and 6 bases from J, with 12 bases between. The CDR3 nucleotides read TGTGCCAGCAGCCTGAGACTAGAGGATACGCAGTATTTT. As protein: CASSLRLEDTQYF. The variable domain in full, with the rest retrieved from reference TRBV11-2 and TRBJ2-3, is EAGVAQSPRYKIIEKRQSVAFWCNPISGHATLYWYQQILGQGPKLLIQFQNNGVVDDSQLPKDRFSAERLKGVDSTLKIQPAKLEDSAVYLCASSLRLEDTQYFGPGTRLTVL.

To note about this clonotype: One junction end does not reproduce the germline sequence, and a read error may be involved. The chain is built from TRBV5-1 and TRBJ1-5; tentative D call: TRBD1 (5 bases). CDR3 size: 17 residues. In germline, CDR1 is SGHRS, CDR2 YFSETQ. The CDR3 sequence: CASSFLPQGTGNQPQHF. CDR3 coding DNA: TGTGCCAGCAGCTTCCTACCCCAGGGTACAGGCAATCAGCCCCAGCATTTT.

With regard to this clonotype: A clone one base away is much larger, so this may be a read error. V and J are TRBV2 and TRBJ1-1; 9 nucleotides line up with TRBD1. CDR1 SNHLY and CDR2 FYNNEI come from the germline V gene. V gave up 3 bases and J gave up 1 base; unmatched junction bases: 6. The CDR3 sequence is 16 residues long. The CDR3 here is CASSDRDREGNTEAFF. The CDR3 DNA follows: TGTGCCAGCAGTGACCGGGACAGGGAGGGGAACACTGAAGCTTTCTTT.

At least ten counts were recorded for this clonotype. The V gene is TRBV20-1, the J gene TRBJ1-2; TRBD1 agrees at 7 bases. With 0 bases clipped from V and 8 bases from J, the junction kept 9 bases outside the gene matches. This CDR3 has 14 amino acids. Germline V gene data show CDR1 as DFQATT and CDR2 as SNEGSKA (reference sequence). The CDR3 bases are TGCAGTGCTAGAGATCTAGACAGGGTCTTCGGCTACACCTTC. Its translation: CSARDLDRVFGYTF.